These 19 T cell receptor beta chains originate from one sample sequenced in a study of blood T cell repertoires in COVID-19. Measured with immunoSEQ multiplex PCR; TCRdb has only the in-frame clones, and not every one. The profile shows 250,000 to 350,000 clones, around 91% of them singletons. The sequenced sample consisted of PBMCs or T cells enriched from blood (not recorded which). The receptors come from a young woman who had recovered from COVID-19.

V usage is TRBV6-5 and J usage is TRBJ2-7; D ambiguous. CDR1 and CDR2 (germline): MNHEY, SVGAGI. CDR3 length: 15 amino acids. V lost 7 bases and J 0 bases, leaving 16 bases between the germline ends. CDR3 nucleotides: TGTGCCAGCACCCCAGGTCCTCTCAGCTCCTACGAGCAGTACTTC. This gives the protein CASTPGPLSSYEQYF.

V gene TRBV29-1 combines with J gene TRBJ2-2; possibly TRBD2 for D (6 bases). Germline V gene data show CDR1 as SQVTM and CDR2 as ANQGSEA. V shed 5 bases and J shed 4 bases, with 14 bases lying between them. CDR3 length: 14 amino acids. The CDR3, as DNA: TGCAGCGTTTCGCCCGGGGGAGGCACCGGGGAGCTGTTTTTT. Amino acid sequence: CSVSPGGGTGELFF.

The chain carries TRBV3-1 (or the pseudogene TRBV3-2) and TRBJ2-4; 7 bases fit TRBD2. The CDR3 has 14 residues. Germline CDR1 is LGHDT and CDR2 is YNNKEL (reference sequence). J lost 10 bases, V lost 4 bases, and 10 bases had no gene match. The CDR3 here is CASSLGEGSNIQYF. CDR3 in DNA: TGTGCCAGCAGCCTCGGGGAGGGGTCGAATATTCAGTACTTC.

The CDR3 DNA reads as TGTGCCGGAAGGATGGGAGGTTCGGCCAATGGCTACACCTTC. It yields the protein CAGRMGGSANGYTF. The J gene is TRBJ1-2, the V gene TRBV2; D is ambiguous. V lost 11 bases and J 6 bases, leaving 22 bases between the germline ends. This CDR3 comprises 14 residues. Germline lookup yields CDR1 SNHLY and CDR2 FYNNEI.

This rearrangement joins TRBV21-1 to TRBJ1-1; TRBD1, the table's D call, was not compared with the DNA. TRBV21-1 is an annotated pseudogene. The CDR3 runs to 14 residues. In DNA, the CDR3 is TGTGCCAGCAGGATACAGGGTGAGAAAACTGAAGCTTTCTTT. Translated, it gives CASRIQGEKTEAFF.

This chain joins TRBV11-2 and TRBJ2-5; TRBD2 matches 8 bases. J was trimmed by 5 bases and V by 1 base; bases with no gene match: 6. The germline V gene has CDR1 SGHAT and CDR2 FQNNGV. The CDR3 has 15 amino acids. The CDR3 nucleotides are TGTGCCAGCAGCTTAGGGTCCGCGGGGGGCGAGACCCAGTACTTC. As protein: CASSLGSAGGETQYF.

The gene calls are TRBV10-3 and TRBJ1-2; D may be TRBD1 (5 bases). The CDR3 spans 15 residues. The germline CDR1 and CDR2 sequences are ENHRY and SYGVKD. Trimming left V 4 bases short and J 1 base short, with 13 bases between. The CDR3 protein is CAISVMQGYNYGYTF. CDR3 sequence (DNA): TGTGCCATCAGTGTCATGCAGGGCTATAACTATGGCTACACCTTC.

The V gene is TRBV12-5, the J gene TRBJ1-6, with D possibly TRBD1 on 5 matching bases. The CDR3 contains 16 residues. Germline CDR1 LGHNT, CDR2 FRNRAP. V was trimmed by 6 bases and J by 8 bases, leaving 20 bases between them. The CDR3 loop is CASGREDIHRDSPLHF. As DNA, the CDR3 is TGTGCTAGTGGCAGGGAGGACATTCACCGTGATTCACCCCTCCACTTT.

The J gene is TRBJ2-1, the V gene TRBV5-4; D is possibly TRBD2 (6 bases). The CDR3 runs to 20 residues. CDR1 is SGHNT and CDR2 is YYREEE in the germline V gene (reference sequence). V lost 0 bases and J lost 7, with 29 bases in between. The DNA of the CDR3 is TGTGCCAGCAGCTTGGATGGACAACTTGATCGGCGGGGCTTGGGGAATGAGCAGTTCTTC. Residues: CASSLDGQLDRRGLGNEQFF.

CDR3 residues: CAINWGVGNQPQHF. The CDR3 nucleotides are TGTGCCATCAACTGGGGGGTCGGCAATCAGCCCCAGCATTTT. This rearrangement joins TRBV10-3 to TRBJ1-5, with D tentatively TRBD1 (5 bases). The CDR3 sequence is 14 residues long. The germline gives CDR1 ENHRY, CDR2 SYGVKD. V lost 7 bases, J lost 2 bases, and 12 bases lay in between.

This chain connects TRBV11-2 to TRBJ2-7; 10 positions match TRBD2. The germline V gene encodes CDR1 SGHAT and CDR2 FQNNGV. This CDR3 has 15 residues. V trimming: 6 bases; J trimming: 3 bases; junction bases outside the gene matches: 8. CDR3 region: CASSSSGGAFYEQYF. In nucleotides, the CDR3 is TGTGCCAGCAGTTCGAGCGGGGGGGCCTTCTACGAGCAGTACTTC.

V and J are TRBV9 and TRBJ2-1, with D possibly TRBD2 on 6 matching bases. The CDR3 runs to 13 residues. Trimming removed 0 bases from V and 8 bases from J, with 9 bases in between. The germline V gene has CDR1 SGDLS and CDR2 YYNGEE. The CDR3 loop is CASSVEKRDEQFF. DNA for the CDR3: TGTGCCAGCAGCGTAGAAAAGCGGGATGAGCAGTTCTTC.

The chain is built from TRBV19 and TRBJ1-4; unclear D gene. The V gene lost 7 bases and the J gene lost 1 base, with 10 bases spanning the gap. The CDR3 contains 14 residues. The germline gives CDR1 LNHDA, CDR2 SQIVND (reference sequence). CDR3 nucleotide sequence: TGTGCCAGTAATGGAGGGCGAACTAATGAAAAACTGTTTTTT. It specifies CASNGGRTNEKLFF.

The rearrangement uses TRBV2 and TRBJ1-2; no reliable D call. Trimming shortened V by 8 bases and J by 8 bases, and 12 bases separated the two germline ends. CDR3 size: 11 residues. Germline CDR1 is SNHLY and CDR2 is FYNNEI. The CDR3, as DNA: TGTGCCAGCGGCGAGGGCGAGGGCTACACCTTC. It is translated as CASGEGEGYTF. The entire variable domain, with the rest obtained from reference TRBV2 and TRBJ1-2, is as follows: EPEVTQTPSHQVTQMGQEVILRCVPISNHLYFYWYRQILGQKVEFLVSFYNNEISEKSEIFDDQFSVERPDGSNFTLKIRSTKLEDSAMYFCASGEGEGYTFGSGTRLTVV.

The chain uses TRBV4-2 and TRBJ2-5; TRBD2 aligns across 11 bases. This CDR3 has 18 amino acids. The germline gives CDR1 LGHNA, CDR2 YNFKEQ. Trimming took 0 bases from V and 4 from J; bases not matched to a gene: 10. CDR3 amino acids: CASSQEVASGGSGETQYF. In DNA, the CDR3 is TGTGCCAGCAGCCAAGAGGTGGCTAGCGGGGGGTCCGGAGAGACCCAGTACTTC.

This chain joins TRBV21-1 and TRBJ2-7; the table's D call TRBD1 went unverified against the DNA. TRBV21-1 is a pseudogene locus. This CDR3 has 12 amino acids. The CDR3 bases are TGTGCCAGCAGCAAAGAGGGACAGGAACAGTACTTC. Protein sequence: CASSKEGQEQYF.

The CDR3: CASIFGLAGNNEQFF. In nucleotides, the CDR3 is TGTGCCAGCATTTTCGGGCTAGCGGGGAACAATGAGCAGTTCTTC. The chain recombines TRBV27 with TRBJ2-1, with TRBD2 matching over 9 bases. Trimming at V came to 7 bases and at J to 5 bases, leaving 9 bases not matched to a gene. From germline, CDR1 is MNHEY and CDR2 SMNVEV (reference sequence). The CDR3 length is 15 residues.

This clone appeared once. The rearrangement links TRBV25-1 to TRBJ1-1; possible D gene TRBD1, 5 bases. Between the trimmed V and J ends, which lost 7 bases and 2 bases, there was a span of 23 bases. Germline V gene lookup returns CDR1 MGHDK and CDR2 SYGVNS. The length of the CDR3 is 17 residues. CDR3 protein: CASTHGRGSVSNTEAFF. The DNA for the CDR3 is TGTGCCAGCACCCACGGGAGGGGATCGGTTTCCAACACTGAAGCTTTCTTT.

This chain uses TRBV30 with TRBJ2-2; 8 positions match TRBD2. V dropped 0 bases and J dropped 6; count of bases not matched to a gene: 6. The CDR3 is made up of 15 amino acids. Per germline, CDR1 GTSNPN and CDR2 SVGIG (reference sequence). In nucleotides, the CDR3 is TGTGCCTGGAGTGTAGGGGACGGGAGGGCCGGGGAGCTGTTTTTT. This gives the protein CAWSVGDGRAGELFF.